This is a list of T cell receptor beta chains from one sample in a study of cytotoxic CD8 clonotypes in ibrutinib-treated CLL. The method was immunoSEQ multiplex PCR; TCRdb's version includes in-frame clones alone and lacks a portion of them. The data hold about 140,000 clones, with 65% to 85% observed a single time. The source material was PBMCs, sampled after 36 months of ibrutinib treatment. The receptors come from a human donor with chronic lymphocytic leukemia. CDR3s include the opening cysteine and the closing phenylalanine or tryptophan. D genes are given only for firm matches. Some rows have no size entry. The others give once, few or many, or a class for an expanded clone.

cdr3_nt | cdr3_aa | v_call | d_call | j_call | clone_size
TGTGCCAGCAGTTGGACAGGGCTCTATGGCTACACCTTC | CASSWTGLYGYTF | TRBV27 | TRBD1 | TRBJ1-2 | few
TGTGCCAGCAGTTACTCGCAGGGTCACGATGGCTACACCTTC | CASSYSQGHDGYTF | TRBV6-6 | . | TRBJ1-2 | .
TGTGCCAGCAGGGAAAGCGACACCGGGGAGCTGTTTTTT | CASRESDTGELFF | TRBV4-2 | . | TRBJ2-2 | once
TGTGCCAGCAGCTTAGCCCGGACAGGGCCGATAGTTTACAATGAGCAGTTCTTC | CASSLARTGPIVYNEQFF | TRBV7-6 | TRBD1 | TRBJ2-1 | .
TGCGCCAGCAGCGCCGGACAGGGATCGACCGGGGAGCTGTTTTTT | CASSAGQGSTGELFF | TRBV5-1 | TRBD1 | TRBJ2-2 | .
TGTGCCAGCACCCCCAGGACTGAAGCTTTCTTT | CASTPRTEAFF | TRBV2 | . | TRBJ1-1 | .
TGTGCCAGCCGTTTAGGATCGAACACTGAAGCTTTCTTT | CASRLGSNTEAFF | TRBV19 | . | TRBJ1-1 | .
TGTGCCAGCAGCTTGGGACTAGCGGGTAGAGGGGGAGATGAGCAGTTCTTC | CASSLGLAGRGGDEQFF | TRBV5-6 | TRBD2 | TRBJ2-1 | .
TGTGCCAGCAGTTACGAGGGGGGAGATCAGCCCCAGCATTTT | CASSYEGGDQPQHF | TRBV6-5 | . | TRBJ1-5 | few
TGTGCCAGCAGTAGCACTAGCGGCTGGGGTGAGCAGTTCTTC | CASSSTSGWGEQFF | TRBV27 | TRBD2 | TRBJ2-1 | .
TGTGCCAGCAGCCGACTAGCAGGCCCTAGCTCCTACAATGAGCAGTTCTTC | CASSRLAGPSSYNEQFF | TRBV2 | TRBD2 | TRBJ2-1 | .
TGTGCCAGCAGGGACAGGGGTAACAATCAGCCCCAGCATTTT | CASRDRGNNQPQHF | TRBV28 | TRBD1 | TRBJ1-5 | .
TGCAGCGCAGCCAGATACGAGCAGTACTTC | CSAARYEQYF | TRBV20-1 | . | TRBJ2-7 | .
TGTGCCAGCAGCTTGGGGACGGCAGGGGCCCGGCGCACCGGGGAGCTGTTTTTT | CASSLGTAGARRTGELFF | TRBV5-5 | . | TRBJ2-2 | .
TGTGCCAGCAGTTATGGCTCCCCACACAATGAGCAGTTCTTC | CASSYGSPHNEQFF | TRBV6-5 | . | TRBJ2-1 | .
TGTGCCAGCAGCTTAGGGACCGGCGGCGGGTACGAGCAGTACTTC | CASSLGTGGGYEQYF | TRBV11-2 | . | TRBJ2-7 | .
TGTGCCAGCAGCCAAGAACGAAAGGGTATCGACGAGCAGTACTTC | CASSQERKGIDEQYF | TRBV4-2 | . | TRBJ2-7 | .
TGTGCCAGCAGTCCCGAGTACTACGAGCAGTACTTC | CASSPEYYEQYF | TRBV7-9 | . | TRBJ2-7 | .
TGCGCCAGCCAGGGGGGGTCTTATGGCTACACCTTC | CASQGGSYGYTF | TRBV5-1 | TRBD1 | TRBJ1-2 | once
TGCGCCAGCAGCTCCGACAGAGATTCACCCCTCCACTTT | CASSSDRDSPLHF | TRBV10-1 | . | TRBJ1-6 | .
TGTGCCACCAGCACCGCATTCCGACTGTCCAATCAGCCCCAGCATTTT | CATSTAFRLSNQPQHF | TRBV15 | . | TRBJ1-5 | .
TGTGCCAGCAGCTTGACGGAGCTTCGGGAGCAGTACTTC | CASSLTELREQYF | TRBV11-2 | . | TRBJ2-7 | once
TGCGCCAGCAGCCAAGATCCGAATCAGCCCCAGCATTTT | CASSQDPNQPQHF | TRBV4-1 | . | TRBJ1-5 | .
TGTGCCAGCAGCCCCGGACCGGGGGATACGCAGTATTTT | CASSPGPGDTQYF | TRBV7-3 | . | TRBJ2-3 | .
TGTGCCAGCTCAGTTCTCTCTACAGGGCATGAGCAGTTCTTC | CASSVLSTGHEQFF | TRBV18 | . | TRBJ2-1 | .
TGCGCCAGCAGCCAAGGACCTGTGGACACTGAAGCTTTCTTT | CASSQGPVDTEAFF | TRBV4-1 | . | TRBJ1-1 | .
TGTGCCAGCAGCGACCCTAGGGGAGGAAACACCATATATTTT | CASSDPRGGNTIYF | TRBV11-2 | . | TRBJ1-3 | .
TGTGCCAGCAGCTTAGGGGTTTATCAGCCCCAGCATTTT | CASSLGVYQPQHF | TRBV7-9 | . | TRBJ1-5 | few
TGTGCCAGCAGTATCAGGGTGGCCGGGGAGCTGTTTTTT | CASSIRVAGELFF | TRBV27 | . | TRBJ2-2 | .
TGTGCCAGCAGCCCCCTAGTGGGGGGGGATGGCTACACCTTC | CASSPLVGGDGYTF | TRBV7-6 | . | TRBJ1-2 | .
TGTGCCAGCAGCCATGGGACTGCAGCCTACAATGAGCAGTTCTTC | CASSHGTAAYNEQFF | TRBV14 | . | TRBJ2-1 | .
TGTGCCAGCAGTTTAGGGGAACACAATGAGCAGTTCTTC | CASSLGEHNEQFF | TRBV28 | . | TRBJ2-1 | .
TGTGCCAGCACCCGAGGGACAGGGGCCCGCCCCGAAAAACTGTTTTTT | CASTRGTGARPEKLFF | TRBV6-6 | TRBD1 | TRBJ1-4 | once
TGCGCCAGCAGTGAGTCGTATCGGGGGGGCTATGGCTACACCTTC | CASSESYRGGYGYTF | TRBV10-2 | . | TRBJ1-2 | .
TGTGCCAGCAGCTTCACCCTCGCAATATCTGGGGCCAACGTCCTGACTTTC | CASSFTLAISGANVLTF | TRBV5-4 | . | TRBJ2-6 | .
TGTGCCAGCAGCAAGGGGACGGTCAGGACAGATACGCAGTATTTT | CASSKGTVRTDTQYF | TRBV7-9 | . | TRBJ2-3 | .
TGTGCCAGCAGCGTAGAAGGACAGGGCGAGTCACCCCTCCACTTT | CASSVEGQGESPLHF | TRBV9 | TRBD1 | TRBJ1-6 | .